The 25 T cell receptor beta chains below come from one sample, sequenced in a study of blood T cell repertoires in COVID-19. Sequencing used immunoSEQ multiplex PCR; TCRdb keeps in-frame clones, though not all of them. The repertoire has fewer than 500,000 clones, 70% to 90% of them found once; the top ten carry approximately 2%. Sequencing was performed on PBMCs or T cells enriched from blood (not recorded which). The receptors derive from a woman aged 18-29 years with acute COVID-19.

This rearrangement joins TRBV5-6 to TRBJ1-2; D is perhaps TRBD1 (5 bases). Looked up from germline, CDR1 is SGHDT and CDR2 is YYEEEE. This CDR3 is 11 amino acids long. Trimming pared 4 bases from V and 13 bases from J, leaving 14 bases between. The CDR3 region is CASSGARVRTF. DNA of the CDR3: TGTGCCAGCAGCGGCGCCAGGGTCCGCACCTTC.

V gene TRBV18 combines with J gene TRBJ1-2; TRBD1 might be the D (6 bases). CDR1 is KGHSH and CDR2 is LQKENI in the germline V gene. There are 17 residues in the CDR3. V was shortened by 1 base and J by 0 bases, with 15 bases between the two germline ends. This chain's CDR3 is CASSPRSGTPTNYGYTF. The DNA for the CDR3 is TGTGCCAGCTCACCACGCTCCGGGACACCGACTAACTATGGCTACACCTTC. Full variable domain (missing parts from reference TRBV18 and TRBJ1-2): NAGVMQNPRHLVRRRGQEARLRCSPMKGHSHVYWYRQLPEEGLKFMVYLQKENIIDESGMPKERFSAEFPKEGPSILRIQQVVRGDSAAYFCASSPRSGTPTNYGYTFGSGTRLTVV.

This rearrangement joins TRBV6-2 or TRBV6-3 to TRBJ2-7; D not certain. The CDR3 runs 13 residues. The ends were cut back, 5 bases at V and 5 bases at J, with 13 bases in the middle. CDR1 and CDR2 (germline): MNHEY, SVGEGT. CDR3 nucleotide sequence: TGTGCCAGCAGTCCCAGATGGTTGAACGAGCAGTACTTC. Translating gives CASSPRWLNEQYF.

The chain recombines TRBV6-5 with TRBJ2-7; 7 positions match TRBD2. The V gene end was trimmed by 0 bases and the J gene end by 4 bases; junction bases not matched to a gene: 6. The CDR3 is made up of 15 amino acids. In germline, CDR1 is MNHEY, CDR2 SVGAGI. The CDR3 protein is CASSYSTGGGYEQYF. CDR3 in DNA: TGTGCCAGCAGTTACTCGACTGGCGGGGGATACGAGCAGTACTTC.

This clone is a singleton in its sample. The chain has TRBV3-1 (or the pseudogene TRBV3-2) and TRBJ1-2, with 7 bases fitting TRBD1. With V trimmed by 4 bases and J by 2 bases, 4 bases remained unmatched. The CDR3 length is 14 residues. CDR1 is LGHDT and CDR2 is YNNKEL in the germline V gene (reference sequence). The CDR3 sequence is CASSPGTANYGYTF. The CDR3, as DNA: TGTGCCAGCAGCCCGGGGACAGCAAACTATGGCTACACCTTC.

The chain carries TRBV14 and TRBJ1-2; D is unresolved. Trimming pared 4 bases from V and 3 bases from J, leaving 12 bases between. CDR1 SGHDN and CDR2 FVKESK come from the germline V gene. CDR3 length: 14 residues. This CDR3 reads CASSLDFSDYGYTF. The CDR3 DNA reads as TGTGCCAGCAGCCTGGACTTCTCTGACTATGGCTACACCTTC.

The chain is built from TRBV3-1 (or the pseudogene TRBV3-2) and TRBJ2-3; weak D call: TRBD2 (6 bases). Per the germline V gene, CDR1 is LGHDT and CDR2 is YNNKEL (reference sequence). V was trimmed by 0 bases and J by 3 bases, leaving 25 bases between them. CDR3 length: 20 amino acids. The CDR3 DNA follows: TGTGCCAGCAGCCAAGATATTTTTTCCCGAGGGACTCGAGGAACAGATACGCAGTATTTT. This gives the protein CASSQDIFSRGTRGTDTQYF.

The chain's CDR3 is CASSPGTGVYNEQFF. Here the CDR3 DNA reads TGTGCCAGCAGCCCCGGGACAGGGGTCTACAATGAGCAGTTCTTC. The genes are TRBV5-5 and TRBJ2-1, with 10 bases identical to TRBD1. This CDR3 has 15 amino acids. The ends lost 4 bases at V and 3 bases at J; junction bases unmatched: 4. Germline CDR1 and CDR2: SGHKS and YYEKEE (reference sequence).

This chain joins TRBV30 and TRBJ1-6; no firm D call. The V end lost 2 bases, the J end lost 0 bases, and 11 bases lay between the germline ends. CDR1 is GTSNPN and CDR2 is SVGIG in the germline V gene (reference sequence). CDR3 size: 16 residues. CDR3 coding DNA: TGTGCCTGGAGTCCGGCGGATATCTCCTATAATTCACCCCTCCACTTT. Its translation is CAWSPADISYNSPLHF.

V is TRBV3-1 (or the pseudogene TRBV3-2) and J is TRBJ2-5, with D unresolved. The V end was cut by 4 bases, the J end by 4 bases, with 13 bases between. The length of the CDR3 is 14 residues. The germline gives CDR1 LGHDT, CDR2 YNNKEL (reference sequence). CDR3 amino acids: CASSPSLPPETQYF. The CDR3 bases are TGTGCCAGCAGCCCGAGTCTGCCCCCAGAGACCCAGTACTTC.

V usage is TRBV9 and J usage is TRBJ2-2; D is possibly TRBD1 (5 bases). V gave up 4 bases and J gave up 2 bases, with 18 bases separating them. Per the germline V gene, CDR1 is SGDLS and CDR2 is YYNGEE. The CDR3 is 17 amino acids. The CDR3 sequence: CASSPSDTRFNTGELFF. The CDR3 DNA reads TGTGCCAGCAGCCCGTCGGACACTCGATTCAACACCGGGGAGCTGTTTTTT.

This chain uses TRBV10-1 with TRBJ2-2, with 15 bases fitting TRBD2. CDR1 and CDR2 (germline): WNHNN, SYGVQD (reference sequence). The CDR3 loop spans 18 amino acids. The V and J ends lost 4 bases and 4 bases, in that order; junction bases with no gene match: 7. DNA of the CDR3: TGCGCCAGCAGTGTCGGACTAGCGGGGGGGCCCGGCACCGGGGAGCTGTTTTTT. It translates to CASSVGLAGGPGTGELFF.

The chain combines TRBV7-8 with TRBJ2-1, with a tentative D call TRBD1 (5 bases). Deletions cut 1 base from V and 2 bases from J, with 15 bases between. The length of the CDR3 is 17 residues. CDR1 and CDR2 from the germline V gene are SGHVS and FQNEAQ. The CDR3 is CASSLGRLGPTYNEQFF. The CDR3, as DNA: TGTGCCAGCAGCTTAGGCCGCTTGGGGCCTACCTACAATGAGCAGTTCTTC. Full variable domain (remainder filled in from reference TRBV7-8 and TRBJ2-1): GAGVSQSPRYKVAKRGQDVALRCDPISGHVSLFWYQQALGQGPEFLTYFQNEAQLDKSGLPSDRFFAERPEGSVSTLKIQRTQQEDSAVYLCASSLGRLGPTYNEQFFGPGTRLTVL.

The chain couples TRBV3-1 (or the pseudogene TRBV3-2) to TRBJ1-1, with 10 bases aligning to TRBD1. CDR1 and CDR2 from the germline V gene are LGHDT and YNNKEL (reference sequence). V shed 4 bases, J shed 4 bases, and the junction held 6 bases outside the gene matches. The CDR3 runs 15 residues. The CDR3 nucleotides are TGTGCCAGCAGCCTGTCGGACAGGGGGGGCACTGAAGCTTTCTTT. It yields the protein CASSLSDRGGTEAFF.

The CDR3 DNA follows: TGTGCCAGCGAATACAGGGGGCGGGTGAACACTGAAGCTTTCTTT. Its translation is CASEYRGRVNTEAFF. V is TRBV2 and J is TRBJ1-1, with 9 bases lining up with TRBD1. Germline assignment: CDR1 SNHLY and CDR2 FYNNEI. V trimming: 8 bases; J trimming: 0 bases; junction bases outside the gene matches: 7. This CDR3 is 15 amino acids long.

As DNA, the CDR3 is TGTGCCAGTACCAAGAGGGACAGCAGGTCACCCCTCCACTTT. Translated: CASTKRDSRSPLHF. V usage is TRBV6-5 and J usage is TRBJ1-6, with TRBD1 matching over 7 bases. V gave up 9 bases and J gave up 10 bases; unmatched junction bases: 12. Germline V CDR1 and CDR2: MNHEY, SVGAGI. The CDR3 is made up of 14 amino acids.

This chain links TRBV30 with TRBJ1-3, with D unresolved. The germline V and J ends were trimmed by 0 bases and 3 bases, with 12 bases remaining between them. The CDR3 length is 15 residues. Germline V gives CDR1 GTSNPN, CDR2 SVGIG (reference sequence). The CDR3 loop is CAWSVAGFSGNTIYF. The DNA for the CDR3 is TGTGCCTGGAGTGTTGCGGGGTTTAGTGGAAACACCATATATTTT.

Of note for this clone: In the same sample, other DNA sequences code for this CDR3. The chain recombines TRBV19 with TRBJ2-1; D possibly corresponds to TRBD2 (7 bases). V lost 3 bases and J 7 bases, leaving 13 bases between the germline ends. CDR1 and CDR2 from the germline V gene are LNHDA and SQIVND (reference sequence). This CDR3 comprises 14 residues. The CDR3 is CASSIGGRGNEQFF. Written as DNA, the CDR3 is TGTGCCAGTAGTATTGGGGGGAGGGGGAATGAGCAGTTCTTC.

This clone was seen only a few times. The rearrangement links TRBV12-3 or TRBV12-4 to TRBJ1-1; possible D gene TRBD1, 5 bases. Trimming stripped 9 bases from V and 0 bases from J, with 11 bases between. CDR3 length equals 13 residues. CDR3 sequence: CASRTGMNTEAFF. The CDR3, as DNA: TGTGCCAGTCGTACAGGCATGAACACTGAAGCTTTCTTT.

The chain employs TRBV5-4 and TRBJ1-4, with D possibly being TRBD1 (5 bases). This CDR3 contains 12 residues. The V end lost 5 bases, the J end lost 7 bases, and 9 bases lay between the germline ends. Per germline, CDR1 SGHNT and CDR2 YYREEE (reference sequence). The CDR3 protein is CASSRQSEKLFF. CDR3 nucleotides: TGTGCCAGCAGTCGACAGAGTGAAAAACTGTTTTTT.

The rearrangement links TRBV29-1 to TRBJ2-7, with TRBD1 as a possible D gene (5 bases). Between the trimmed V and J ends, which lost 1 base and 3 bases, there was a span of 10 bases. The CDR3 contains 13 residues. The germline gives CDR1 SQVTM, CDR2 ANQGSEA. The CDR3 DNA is TGCAGCGTTGAAGTCCGACAGAACTACGAGCAGTACTTC. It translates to CSVEVRQNYEQYF.

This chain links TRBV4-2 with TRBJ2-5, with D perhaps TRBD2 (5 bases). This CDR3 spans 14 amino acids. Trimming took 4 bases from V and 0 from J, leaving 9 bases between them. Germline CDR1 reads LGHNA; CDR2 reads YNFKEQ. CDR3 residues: CASSPGGYQETQYF. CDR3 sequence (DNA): TGTGCCAGCAGCCCAGGCGGGTACCAAGAGACCCAGTACTTC.

CDR3 residues: CASSLETDTEAFF. DNA for the CDR3: TGTGCCAGCAGCCTGGAGACAGACACTGAAGCTTTCTTT. This rearrangement joins TRBV6-4 to TRBJ1-1, with D possibly being TRBD1 (5 bases). Germline values: CDR1 MRHNA, CDR2 SNTAGT. V was pared by 6 bases and J by 3 bases, with 11 bases between. This CDR3 has 13 amino acids.

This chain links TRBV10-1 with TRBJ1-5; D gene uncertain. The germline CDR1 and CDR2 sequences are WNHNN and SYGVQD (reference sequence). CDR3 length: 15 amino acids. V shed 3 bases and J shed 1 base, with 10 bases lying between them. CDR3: CASSDTIQSNQPQHF. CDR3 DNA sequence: TGCGCCAGCAGTGACACCATTCAGAGCAATCAGCCCCAGCATTTT.

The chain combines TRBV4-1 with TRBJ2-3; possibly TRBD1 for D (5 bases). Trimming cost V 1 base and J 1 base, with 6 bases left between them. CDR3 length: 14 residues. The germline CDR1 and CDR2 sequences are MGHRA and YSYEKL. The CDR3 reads CASSQVTGTDTQYF. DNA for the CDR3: TGCGCCAGCAGCCAAGTGACAGGCACAGATACGCAGTATTTT.